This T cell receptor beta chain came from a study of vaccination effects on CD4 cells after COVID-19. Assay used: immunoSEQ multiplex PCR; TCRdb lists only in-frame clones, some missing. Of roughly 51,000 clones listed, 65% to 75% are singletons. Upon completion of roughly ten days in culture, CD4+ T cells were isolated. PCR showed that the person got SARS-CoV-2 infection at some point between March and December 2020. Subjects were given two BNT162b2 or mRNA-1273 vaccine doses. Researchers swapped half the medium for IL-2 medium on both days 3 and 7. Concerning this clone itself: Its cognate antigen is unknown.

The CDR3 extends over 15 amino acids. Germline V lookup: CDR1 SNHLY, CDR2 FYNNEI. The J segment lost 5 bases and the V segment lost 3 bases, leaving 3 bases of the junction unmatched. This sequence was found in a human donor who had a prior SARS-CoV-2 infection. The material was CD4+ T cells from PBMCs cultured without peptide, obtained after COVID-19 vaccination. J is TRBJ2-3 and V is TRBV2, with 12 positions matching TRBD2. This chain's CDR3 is CASSELGLAGDTQYF. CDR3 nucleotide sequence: TGTGCCAGCAGTGAGTTGGGACTAGCGGGAGATACGCAGTATTTT.